One and the same sample provided the 21 T cell receptor beta chains below, sequenced in a study of regulatory T cells in long-lasting Graves disease. For TCR beta, libraries came from iRepertoire HTBI primers and Arm-PCR of CDR3 regions. Each CDR3 protein gets one entry after TCRdb re-called the multiplex PCR reads with MiXCR. The sample has about 540,000 distinct CDR3 sequences; about 13% are singletons. Time point reported: newly diagnosed GD, antithyroid drugs for less than 3 months. From PBMCs, RNA was extracted and then used to make the TCR library. Separately, the same data were catalogued under a study of T cells in Graves' hyperthyroidism and ophthalmopathy.

The sample was peripheral blood mononuclear cells (PBMCs), taken at new diagnosis, from a patient treated with antithyroid drugs. All receptors come from a man between 25 and 39 years old with Graves disease.

The rearrangement uses TRBV4-1 and TRBJ1-2; 7 positions agree with TRBD1. The CDR3 has 17 amino acids. Germline CDR1 and CDR2: MGHRA and YSYEKL. The V segment lost 3 bases and the J segment 1 base; nucleotides outside the gene matches: 11. The DNA of the CDR3 is TGCGCCAGCAGCCAGGGATCGACAGGGCCTTATAACTATGGCTACACCTTC. This encodes CASSQGSTGPYNYGYTF.

As regards this clonotype: Given a far larger clone just one base away, this is likely a sequencing read error. The chain employs TRBV20-1 and TRBJ2-1; TRBD2 agrees at 8 bases. The CDR3 is 13 residues long. With 5 bases clipped from V and 10 bases from J, the junction kept 10 bases outside the gene matches. Germline CDR1 reads DFQATT; CDR2 reads SNEGSKA (reference sequence). The CDR3 nucleotides are TGCAGTGCTCCCCGGGAGGGTGGGTACGAGCAGTTCTTC. It yields the protein CSAPREGGYEQFF.

As regards this clonotype: This clone may be a read error of a much larger clone one base away. V gene TRBV15 combines with J gene TRBJ1-5; no clear D. Trimming took 0 bases from V and 12 from J, leaving 12 bases between them. CDR3 length: 13 amino acids. Germline CDR1 reads LNHNV; CDR2 reads YYDKDF (reference sequence). Written as DNA, the CDR3 is TGTGCCACCAGCAGAGACCCGGACTGGCTCCAGCATTTT. Its protein is CATSRDPDWLQHF.

This clonotype was seen a handful of times. V usage is TRBV5-1 and J usage is TRBJ2-5, with D perhaps TRBD1 or TRBD2 (7 bases each). V was trimmed by 4 bases and J by 2 bases, leaving 18 bases between them. Germline V gene lookup returns CDR1 SGHRS and CDR2 YFSETQ. There are 16 residues in the CDR3. The CDR3 loop reads CASSLGGGLTQETQYF. CDR3 DNA: TGCGCCAGCAGCCTGGGAGGGGGCCTTACACAAGAGACCCAGTACTTC.

This clonotype showed up many times. The DNA of the CDR3 is TGTGCCAGCAAGCCTACCGGGACCCTAAGTGAAAAACTGTTTTTT. It is translated as CASKPTGTLSEKLFF. This chain uses TRBV11-2 with TRBJ1-4; possible D gene TRBD1, 5 bases. The CDR3 length is 15 residues. V lost 7 bases and J 7 bases, leaving 19 bases between the germline ends. Germline values: CDR1 SGHAT, CDR2 FQNNGV.

Concerning this clonotype itself: Being one base from a much bigger clone, this may be a read error. V usage is TRBV6-1 and J usage is TRBJ2-1, with 9 bases aligning to TRBD1. The V gene end was trimmed by 6 bases and the J gene end by 10 bases; junction bases not matched to a gene: 13. From germline, CDR1 is MNHNS and CDR2 SASEGT. CDR3 size: 15 residues. The CDR3 DNA is TGTGCCAGCAGAGACGGGGGGACAGGGATAAAGGAGCAGTTCTTC. Its protein is CASRDGGTGIKEQFF.

In its sample, this clonotype was seen many times. The chain couples TRBV12-3 or TRBV12-4 to TRBJ1-1; D is ambiguous. V was clipped by 6 bases and J by 0 bases, with 8 bases between them. This CDR3 has 13 amino acids. CDR3 in amino acids: CASSIDLNTEAFF. The CDR3 bases are TGTGCCAGCAGCATTGACCTGAACACTGAAGCTTTCTTT.

Ten or more counts support this clonotype. The V and J genes are TRBV5-1 and TRBJ2-1; possibly TRBD2 for D (5 bases). V was shortened by 0 bases and J by 1 base, with 8 bases between the two germline ends. The CDR3 runs to 15 residues. CDR1 and CDR2 (germline): SGHRS, YFSETQ. The CDR3 spells CASSLGLLSYNEQFF. The CDR3 DNA reads TGCGCCAGCAGCTTGGGACTATTGTCCTACAATGAGCAGTTCTTC.

In this sample, this clonotype turned up many times. The chain uses TRBV28 and TRBJ1-2, with 8 bases aligning to TRBD1. This CDR3 comprises 15 residues. Per germline, CDR1 MDHEN and CDR2 SYDVKM. Trimming cost V 6 bases and J 3 bases; bases outside gene matches: 9. In nucleotides, the CDR3 is TGTGCCAGCAGGCCGCGGGACAGGTTCGACTATGGCTACACCTTC. It specifies CASRPRDRFDYGYTF.

This clonotype showed up just a few times. The chain links TRBV18 to TRBJ2-1, with TRBD1 matching 9 bases. V lost 6 bases to trimming and J lost 3 bases; unmatched junction nucleotides: 6. The CDR3 covers 15 residues. The germline V gene encodes CDR1 KGHSH and CDR2 LQKENI. CDR3 DNA: TGTGCCAGCTCGATAGGGGACAGGGTCTACAATGAGCAGTTCTTC. Translation gives CASSIGDRVYNEQFF.

This clonotype showed up just once. The chain links TRBV7-2 to TRBJ1-1, with D perhaps TRBD1 (5 bases). The germline V and J ends were trimmed by 7 bases and 4 bases, with 16 bases remaining between them. The germline V gene encodes CDR1 SGHTA and CDR2 FQGNSA. The CDR3 runs to 14 residues. CDR3 DNA sequence: TGTGCCAGCACCTTTGGGGCGTTGGGCACTGAAGCTTTCTTT. It yields the protein CASTFGALGTEAFF.

V and J are TRBV9 and TRBJ2-1; 10 bases match TRBD1. CDR1 and CDR2 from the germline V gene are SGDLS and YYNGEE. The CDR3 is 17 amino acids. With V trimmed by 3 bases and J by 1 base, 7 bases remained unmatched. The CDR3, as DNA: TGTGCCAGCAGCGAGTCCCCGGGACAGGGGTCCTACAATGAGCAGTTCTTC. As protein: CASSESPGQGSYNEQFF.

Comment on this clonotype: A single base separates this from a much larger clone, so it may be a read error. This chain uses TRBV2 with TRBJ1-3, with D unclear. This CDR3 contains 16 residues. CDR1 SNHLY and CDR2 FYNNEI come from the germline V gene. DNA of the CDR3: TGTGCCAGCAGTGAAGAGGCGGTGAGCTCTGGAAACACCTTATATTTT. Amino acids: CASSEEAVSSGNTLYF.

This clonotype was observed many times. This rearrangement joins TRBV20-1 to TRBJ1-6; a possible D gene is TRBD1 (6 bases). V gave up 6 bases and J gave up 10 bases, with 16 bases separating them. Germline V gives CDR1 DFQATT, CDR2 SNEGSKA (reference sequence). The CDR3 extends over 13 amino acids. CDR3: CSARSTGNSPLHF. The CDR3 DNA follows: TGCAGTGCAAGGAGTACAGGGAACTCACCCCTCCACTTT.

This clonotype came up a few times. With a much larger clone just one base away, this may be a read error. The chain couples TRBV12-3 or TRBV12-4 to TRBJ1-2; TRBD1 aligns across 8 bases. This CDR3 spans 17 amino acids. CDR3 nucleotides: TGTGCCAGCAGCGGACAGGGACTAGCTGCCACTAACTATGGCTGCACCTTC. Amino acid sequence: CASSGQGLAATNYGCTF.

This clonotype was seen ten or more times. The J gene is TRBJ2-2, the V gene TRBV7-3, with D hard to call. This CDR3 is built from 13 residues. V lost 1 base and J 8 bases, leaving 8 bases between the germline ends. CDR1 and CDR2 (germline): SGHTA, FQGTGA. The CDR3: CASSLIGSGELFF. The DNA for the CDR3 is TGTGCCAGCAGCTTAATTGGTTCAGGGGAGCTGTTTTTT. The full variable domain, its missing parts supplied by reference TRBV7-3 and TRBJ2-2, is GAGVSQTPSNKVTEKGKYVELRCDPISGHTALYWYRQSLGQGPEFLIYFQGTGAADDSGLPNDRFFAVRPEGSVSTLKIQRTERGDSAVYLCASSLIGSGELFFGEGSRLTVL.

This clonotype has at least ten counts. The chain employs TRBV7-9 and TRBJ2-5, with TRBD1 as a possible D gene (6 bases). V lost 4 bases and J 5 bases, leaving 14 bases between the germline ends. Germline CDR1 and CDR2: SEHNR and FQNEAQ (reference sequence). The CDR3 is made up of 14 amino acids. CDR3 in amino acids: CASSSFRGGETQYF. The CDR3 DNA reads as TGTGCCAGCAGCTCCTTCAGGGGCGGGGAGACCCAGTACTTC.

This clonotype was recorded many times. V is TRBV20-1 and J is TRBJ2-7; 10 bases match TRBD2. Germline V gene lookup returns CDR1 DFQATT and CDR2 SNEGSKA (reference sequence). The junction had 7 bases not matched to a gene; V was cut back by 6 bases and J by 5 bases. CDR3 length: 13 residues. The DNA of the CDR3 is TGCAGTGCCCCAGCGGGAGGGTTGGACGAGCAGTACTTC. Translated: CSAPAGGLDEQYF.

This clonotype was seen repeatedly, ten times or more. V is TRBV20-1 and J is TRBJ2-3; D gene ambiguous. CDR1 and CDR2 from the germline V gene are DFQATT and SNEGSKA (reference sequence). The CDR3 has 14 amino acids. V lost 4 bases and J lost 8, with 19 bases in between. The CDR3 region has the DNA TGCAGTGCTAACACACCCCTTCTGGATGTTACGCAGTATTTT. It translates to CSANTPLLDVTQYF.

This clonotype was seen at least ten times. The chain links TRBV11-2 to TRBJ1-5, with 8 bases matching TRBD1. The V gene's germline CDR1 is SGHAT and CDR2 FQNNGV. This CDR3 is 15 amino acids long. The V and J ends lost 5 bases and 4 bases, in that order; junction bases with no gene match: 7. The CDR3 DNA sequence: TGTGCCAGCAGCCGGATCAGGGGGCCGAATCAGCCCCAGCATTTT. Its translation is CASSRIRGPNQPQHF.

This clonotype came up many times. V usage is TRBV30 and J usage is TRBJ2-1; TRBD2 matches at 8 bases. CDR3 length equals 16 residues. With V trimmed by 3 bases and J by 4 bases, 11 bases remained unmatched. CDR1 GTSNPN and CDR2 SVGIG come from the germline V gene (reference sequence). This CDR3 is CAWSPSPGGLYNEQFF. CDR3 nucleotide sequence: TGTGCCTGGAGCCCATCACCGGGGGGGCTTTACAATGAGCAGTTCTTC.